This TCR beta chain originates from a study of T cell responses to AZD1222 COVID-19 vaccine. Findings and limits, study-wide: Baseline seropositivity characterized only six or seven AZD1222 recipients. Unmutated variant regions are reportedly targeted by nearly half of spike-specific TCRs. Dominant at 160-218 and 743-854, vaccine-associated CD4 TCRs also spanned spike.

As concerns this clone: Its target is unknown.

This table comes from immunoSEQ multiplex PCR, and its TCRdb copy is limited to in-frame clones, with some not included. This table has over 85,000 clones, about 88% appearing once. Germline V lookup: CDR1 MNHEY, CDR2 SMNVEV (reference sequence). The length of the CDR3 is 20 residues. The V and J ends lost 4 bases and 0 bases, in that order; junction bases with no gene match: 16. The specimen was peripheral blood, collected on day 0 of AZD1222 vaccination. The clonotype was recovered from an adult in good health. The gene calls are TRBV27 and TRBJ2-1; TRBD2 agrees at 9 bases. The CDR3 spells CASSSQTSGKQLSSYNEQFF. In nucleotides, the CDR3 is TGTGCCAGCAGTTCCCAGACTAGCGGCAAGCAACTGAGCTCCTACAATGAGCAGTTCTTC.